The 30 T cell receptor beta chains reported below all come from one sample, sequenced in a study of cytomegalovirus exposure and HLA in healthy donors. Assay: immunoSEQ multiplex PCR; the TCRdb copy retains only in-frame clones and omits some. Of 150,000 to 200,000 clones listed, about four fifths were seen once; the top ten hold roughly 10%. Sequenced material: PBMCs. These receptors originate from a man aged 25 to 45 in good health and CMV-seropositive.

This clone was picked up a small number of times. The chain is built from TRBV5-6 and TRBJ1-2, with D unresolved. There are 14 residues in the CDR3. CDR1 and CDR2 from the germline V gene are SGHDT and YYEEEE. Trimming took off 4 bases at V and 5 bases at J, with 15 bases between the two ends. The CDR3, as DNA: TGTGCCAGCAGCACCGCCGGGGTTCGGTATGGCTACACCTTC. It specifies CASSTAGVRYGYTF.

This chain uses TRBV10-1 with TRBJ2-7, with a possible D match to TRBD2 (5 bases). The CDR3 runs to 13 residues. The V end lost 3 bases, the J end lost 5 bases, and 11 bases lay between the germline ends. Germline CDR1 and CDR2: WNHNN and SYGVQD (reference sequence). The CDR3 DNA sequence: TGCGCCAGCAGTGATCGGTCGGGGAACGAGCAGTACTTC. This translates into CASSDRSGNEQYF.

This chain uses TRBV2 with TRBJ1-6, with no clear D. The CDR3 loop spans 15 amino acids. Germline values: CDR1 SNHLY, CDR2 FYNNEI. The V end was cut by 6 bases, the J end by 5 bases, with 14 bases between. The CDR3 loop is CASRPVTLHNSPLHF. In nucleotides, the CDR3 is TGTGCCAGCAGGCCCGTGACTTTACATAATTCACCCCTCCACTTT.

The rearrangement uses TRBV9 and TRBJ1-4, with D possibly being TRBD1 (5 bases). V dropped 0 bases and J dropped 5 bases, with 17 bases sitting between them. CDR3 length: 17 amino acids. Germline lookup yields CDR1 SGDLS and CDR2 YYNGEE. The CDR3 region is CASSVASPGLPNEKLFF. CDR3 nucleotides: TGTGCCAGCAGCGTAGCCTCACCGGGACTTCCAAATGAAAAACTGTTTTTT. The full variable domain, with the rest looked up from reference TRBV9 and TRBJ1-4, is DSGVTQTPKHLITATGQRVTLRCSPRSGDLSVYWYQQSLDQGLQFLIQYYNGEERAKGNILERFSAQQFPDLHSELNLSSLELGDSALYFCASSVASPGLPNEKLFFGSGTQLSVL.

This clone was found once. The chain combines TRBV6-6 with TRBJ2-7, with 7 nucleotides matching TRBD2. There are 15 residues in the CDR3. Germline V gene sequence: CDR1 MNHNY, CDR2 SVGAGI (reference sequence). Trimming removed 0 bases from V and 5 bases from J; junction bases left unmatched: 7. CDR3 nucleotides: TGTGCCAGCAGTTACTCGCTCAGCCGGGGGGACGAGCAGTACTTC. Protein sequence: CASSYSLSRGDEQYF.

The rearrangement joins TRBV6-1 to TRBJ1-1; no clear D gene. Trimming shortened V by 4 bases and J by 1 base, and 7 bases separated the two germline ends. Germline CDR1 reads MNHNS; CDR2 reads SASEGT. The CDR3 consists of 13 residues. DNA of the CDR3: TGTGCCAGCAGTGCGGCAGGGAACACTGAAGCTTTCTTT. As protein: CASSAAGNTEAFF.

The chain joins TRBV9 to TRBJ1-3; D not resolved. The germline V gene has CDR1 SGDLS and CDR2 YYNGEE. V was pared by 4 bases and J by 0 bases, with 8 bases between. CDR3 length: 14 residues. CDR3 DNA: TGTGCCAGCAGCCCCCGGAGCTCTGGAAACACCATATATTTT. It codes for CASSPRSSGNTIYF. The full variable domain, with the rest looked up from reference TRBV9 and TRBJ1-3, is DSGVTQTPKHLITATGQRVTLRCSPRSGDLSVYWYQQSLDQGLQFLIQYYNGEERAKGNILERFSAQQFPDLHSELNLSSLELGDSALYFCASSPRSSGNTIYFGEGSWLTVV.

The V call is TRBV7-8, the J call TRBJ2-1, with 9 bases fitting TRBD2. Trimming at V came to 7 bases and at J to 6 bases, leaving 7 bases not matched to a gene. The germline CDR1 and CDR2 sequences are SGHVS and FQNEAQ. CDR3 length equals 14 residues. The CDR3 DNA sequence: TGTGCCAGCATAGATGCTAGCGGGACCAATGAGCAGTTCTTC. Its protein is CASIDASGTNEQFF.

This chain joins TRBV5-4 and TRBJ2-1, with TRBD2 matching over 10 bases. V dropped 4 bases and J dropped 7; count of bases not matched to a gene: 11. This CDR3 comprises 16 residues. The germline CDR1 and CDR2 sequences are SGHNT and YYREEE (reference sequence). The CDR3 here is CASSPASGGAGNEQFF. Here the CDR3 DNA reads TGTGCCAGCAGCCCCGCCAGCGGGGGGGCGGGAAATGAGCAGTTCTTC.

The sample holds one count of this clone. J is TRBJ2-7 and V is TRBV14, with TRBD2 matching 13 bases. Germline V gives CDR1 SGHDN, CDR2 FVKESK. The CDR3 consists of 18 residues. Trimming cost V 1 base and J 1 base; bases outside gene matches: 7. The CDR3 DNA follows: TGTGCCAGCAGCCAAGTTAAGGGGACTAGCGGGAAATCCTACGAGCAGTACTTC. This gives the protein CASSQVKGTSGKSYEQYF. Using reference TRBV14 and TRBJ2-7 for the parts outside the CDR3, the full variable domain is EAGVTQFPSHSVIEKGQTVTLRCDPISGHDNLYWYRRVMGKEIKFLLHFVKESKQDESGMPNNRFLAERTGGTYSTLKVQPAELEDSGVYFCASSQVKGTSGKSYEQYFGPGTRLTVT.

The V gene is TRBV28, the J gene TRBJ1-3; TRBD1 aligns across 9 bases. Germline CDR1 is MDHEN and CDR2 is SYDVKM. With 5 bases clipped from V and 2 bases from J, the junction kept 1 base outside the gene matches. The CDR3 runs to 14 residues. The CDR3 protein is CASSRDRAGNTIYF. In DNA form, the CDR3 reads TGTGCCAGCAGTCGGGACAGGGCTGGAAACACCATATATTTT.

The CDR3, as DNA: TGTGCCAGCAGCGCTACTAGCGGGAGGGTCTCCTACGAGCAGTACTTC. Amino acids: CASSATSGRVSYEQYF. This chain joins TRBV9 and TRBJ2-7, with 13 bases that match TRBD2. CDR3 length: 16 amino acids. Per the germline V gene, CDR1 is SGDLS and CDR2 is YYNGEE. The ends lost 3 bases at V and 0 bases at J; junction bases unmatched: 3.

This chain connects TRBV9 to TRBJ2-3; no clear D gene. Per the germline V gene, CDR1 is SGDLS and CDR2 is YYNGEE. V gave up 0 bases and J gave up 6 bases, with 8 bases separating them. The CDR3 extends over 13 amino acids. The CDR3 spells CASSVVPPDTQYF. The DNA for the CDR3 is TGTGCCAGCAGCGTAGTCCCCCCGGATACGCAGTATTTT.

The V call is TRBV7-9, the J call TRBJ1-2, with 10 nucleotides matching TRBD1. V lost 5 bases and J lost 3; bases outside the gene matches: 12. Germline-derived CDR1 and CDR2 are SEHNR and FQNEAQ (reference sequence). This CDR3 has 17 residues. CDR3 in DNA: TGTGCCAGCAGCCTTGGGGCACGGGACAGGGGTTACTATGGCTACACCTTC. Encoded protein: CASSLGARDRGYYGYTF.

V is TRBV7-2 and J is TRBJ1-1, with TRBD1 as a possible D gene (5 bases). Germline V CDR1 and CDR2: SGHTA, FQGNSA. CDR3 length: 15 amino acids. The ends were cut back, 5 bases at V and 3 bases at J, with 16 bases in the middle. CDR3 protein: CASSLSGWGDTEAFF. CDR3 nucleotides: TGTGCCAGCAGCCTCTCCGGCTGGGGGGACACTGAAGCTTTCTTT.

The chain combines TRBV9 with TRBJ2-7, with TRBD2 matching 10 bases. The CDR3 is 16 amino acids. V gave up 1 base and J gave up 6 bases; unmatched junction bases: 10. Germline CDR1 is SGDLS and CDR2 is YYNGEE. DNA for the CDR3: TGTGCCAGCAGCGTAAGACCTAGCGGGAGTACGGGCGAGCAGTACTTC. Encoded protein: CASSVRPSGSTGEQYF.

J is TRBJ2-5 and V is TRBV4-1, with 12 positions matching TRBD1. CDR1 and CDR2 (germline): MGHRA, YSYEKL. The CDR3 totals 17 residues. J gave up 5 bases and V 1 base, and 8 bases lay outside the gene matches. The CDR3 region has the DNA TGCGCCAGCAGCCAAGTCAGCCGGGACAGGGGGCGGGAGACCCAGTACTTC. Translated: CASSQVSRDRGRETQYF.

The chain joins TRBV5-5 to TRBJ1-3; 8 bases align to TRBD1. This CDR3 spans 15 amino acids. Germline CDR1 reads SGHKS; CDR2 reads YYEKEE (reference sequence). V gave up 0 bases and J gave up 4 bases; unmatched junction bases: 3. CDR3 residues: CASSLEGTGGNTIYF. CDR3 sequence (DNA): TGTGCCAGCAGCTTGGAGGGGACAGGCGGAAACACCATATATTTT.

V is TRBV6-1 and J is TRBJ1-2, with D possibly matching TRBD1 (5 bases). The CDR3 has 13 amino acids. Trimming pared 4 bases from V and 8 bases from J, leaving 14 bases between. From germline, CDR1 is MNHNS and CDR2 SASEGT. The CDR3 bases are TGTGCCAGCAGTGCAAGGGGACTTTTAGGCTACACCTTC. It specifies CASSARGLLGYTF.

The genes are TRBV6-1 and TRBJ2-3; D possibly corresponds to TRBD2 (6 bases). The CDR3 has 14 amino acids. Germline V gives CDR1 MNHNS, CDR2 SASEGT. V lost 7 bases, J lost 2 bases, and 13 bases lay in between. CDR3: CASNRDSYTDTQYF. DNA for the CDR3: TGTGCCAGCAACCGGGACTCCTACACAGATACGCAGTATTTT.

V usage is TRBV6-6 and J usage is TRBJ2-6; maybe TRBD1 (6 bases). Trimming cost V 4 bases and J 3 bases, with 13 bases left between them. Germline-derived CDR1 and CDR2 are MNHNY and SVGAGI (reference sequence). The CDR3 contains 16 residues. Written as DNA, the CDR3 is TGTGCCAGCAGTTCCCCAGGGGAAGGTGGGGCCAACGTCCTGACTTTC. Translating it yields CASSSPGEGGANVLTF.

The chain links TRBV25-1 to TRBJ2-5, with 11 positions matching TRBD2. Germline V gene sequence: CDR1 MGHDK, CDR2 SYGVNS. V lost 6 bases and J lost 3; bases outside the gene matches: 0. There are 13 residues in the CDR3. The CDR3 loop is CASRLAGEETQYF. As DNA, the CDR3 is TGTGCCAGCAGACTAGCGGGAGAAGAGACCCAGTACTTC.

The chain employs TRBV6-6 and TRBJ1-4, with 9 bases matching TRBD1. Per the germline V gene, CDR1 is MNHNY and CDR2 is SVGAGI (reference sequence). The ends lost 8 bases at V and 6 bases at J; junction bases unmatched: 7. This CDR3 has 14 amino acids. This chain's CDR3 is CASGYRGLYEKLFF. The DNA of the CDR3 is TGTGCCAGCGGCTACAGGGGGCTGTATGAAAAACTGTTTTTT.

This clone was detected only once. The gene calls are TRBV10-3 and TRBJ1-5; 8 nucleotides align to TRBD1. The CDR3 runs 15 residues. V lost 2 bases to trimming and J lost 1 base; unmatched junction nucleotides: 1. Germline lookup yields CDR1 ENHRY and CDR2 SYGVKD. The CDR3 loop is CAISEGQGSNQPQHF. As DNA, the CDR3 is TGTGCCATCAGTGAGGGACAGGGCAGCAATCAGCCCCAGCATTTT.

The V gene is TRBV5-8, the J gene TRBJ2-7, with D possibly being TRBD2 (6 bases). Germline values: CDR1 SGHTS, CDR2 YDEGEE. Deletions cut 0 bases from V and 3 bases from J, with 10 bases between. The CDR3 contains 14 residues. The CDR3 nucleotides are TGTGCCAGCAGCTTGGCCACGGGGGTCTACGAGCAGTACTTC. It yields the protein CASSLATGVYEQYF.

The chain couples TRBV2 to TRBJ2-7; 11 bases line up with TRBD2. The CDR3 contains 15 residues. After removal of 6 bases from V and 0 bases from J, the junction contained 4 bases not matched to a gene. Germline V CDR1 and CDR2: SNHLY, FYNNEI. DNA for the CDR3: TGTGCCAGCAGGTACCTAGCGGGAGGCTCCTACGAGCAGTACTTC. Translation gives CASRYLAGGSYEQYF.

This clone was detected once. The chain uses TRBV7-9 and TRBJ2-3; 7 bases align to TRBD2. Germline V gene sequence: CDR1 SEHNR, CDR2 FQNEAQ (reference sequence). The V and J ends lost 5 bases and 2 bases, in that order; junction bases with no gene match: 7. The CDR3 sequence is 15 residues long. The CDR3 loop is CASSLPGTNTDTQYF. The CDR3 bases are TGTGCCAGCAGCCTCCCCGGGACTAACACAGATACGCAGTATTTT.

Comment on this clone: One end of the junction is discordant with germline, which a read error may explain. The chain carries TRBV5-1 and TRBJ2-2; a possible D gene is TRBD1 (6 bases). The V gene's germline CDR1 is SGHRS and CDR2 YFSETQ. CDR3 length equals 14 residues. The chain's CDR3 is CASSWGLDTGKLFF. CDR3 DNA: TGCGCCAGCAGCTGGGGGCTAGACACCGGGAAGCTGTTTTTT.

This chain connects TRBV5-4 to TRBJ2-5; D is perhaps TRBD1 (6 bases). The CDR3 runs to 13 residues. Germline CDR1 SGHNT, CDR2 YYREEE (reference sequence). Trimming took 5 bases from V and 2 from J, leaving 10 bases between them. In nucleotides, the CDR3 is TGTGCCAGCAGACAGGGTCGGCAAGAGACCCAGTACTTC. This translates into CASRQGRQETQYF.

V gene TRBV4-2 combines with J gene TRBJ1-2, with 8 bases fitting TRBD1. The CDR3 totals 16 residues. After removal of 0 bases from V and 3 bases from J, the junction contained 6 bases not matched to a gene. CDR1 LGHNA and CDR2 YNFKEQ come from the germline V gene. CDR3 DNA sequence: TGTGCCAGCAGCCAAGAGGCAGGGGGCACGGACTATGGCTACACCTTC. This codes for CASSQEAGGTDYGYTF.